This T cell receptor beta chain was sequenced for a study of blood T cells in healthy people across ages. Germline CDR1 reads SGHRS; CDR2 reads YFSETQ. This CDR3 comprises 16 residues. Trimming cost V 2 bases and J 6 bases; bases outside gene matches: 7. Sample-barcoded 5' priming and a J-beta primer mix drove a second PCR of roughly 6 to 12 cycles. TCRdb independently ran MiXCR on the 5' RACE reads; one entry per CDR3 protein. Of 1,500,000 or so distinct CDR3 sequences listed, 59% are singletons. Sample: blood. This rearrangement joins TRBV5-1 to TRBJ2-3, with 12 bases identical to TRBD2. This clonotype was sampled from a man aged 18 to 29 in good health. CDR3: CASSLGLAGLEDTQYF. CDR3 nucleotide sequence: TGCGCCAGCAGCTTAGGACTAGCGGGGTTAGAGGATACGCAGTATTTT.